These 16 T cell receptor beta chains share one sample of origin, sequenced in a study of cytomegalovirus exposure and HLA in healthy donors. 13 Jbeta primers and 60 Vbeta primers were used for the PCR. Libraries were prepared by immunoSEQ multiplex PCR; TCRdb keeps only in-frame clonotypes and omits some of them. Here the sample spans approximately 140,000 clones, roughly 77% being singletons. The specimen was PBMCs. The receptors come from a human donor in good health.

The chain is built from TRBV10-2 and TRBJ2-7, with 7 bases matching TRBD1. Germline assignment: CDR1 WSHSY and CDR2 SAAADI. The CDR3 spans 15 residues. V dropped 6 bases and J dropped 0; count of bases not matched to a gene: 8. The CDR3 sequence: CASRDRDSFSYEQYF. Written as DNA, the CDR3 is TGCGCCAGCAGGGACCGGGACAGTTTCTCCTACGAGCAGTACTTC.

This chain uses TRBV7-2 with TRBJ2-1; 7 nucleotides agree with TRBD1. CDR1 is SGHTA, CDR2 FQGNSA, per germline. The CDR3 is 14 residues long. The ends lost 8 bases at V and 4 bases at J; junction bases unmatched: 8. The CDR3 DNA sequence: TGTGCCAGCCGGCTAGGGGACAGATACAATGAGCAGTTCTTC. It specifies CASRLGDRYNEQFF.

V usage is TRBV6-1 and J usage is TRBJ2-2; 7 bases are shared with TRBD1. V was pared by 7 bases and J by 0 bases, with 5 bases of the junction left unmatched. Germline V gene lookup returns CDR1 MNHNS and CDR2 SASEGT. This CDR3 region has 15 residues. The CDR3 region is CASTRGQTNTGELFF. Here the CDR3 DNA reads TGTGCCAGCACCCGGGGACAGACGAACACCGGGGAGCTGTTTTTT.

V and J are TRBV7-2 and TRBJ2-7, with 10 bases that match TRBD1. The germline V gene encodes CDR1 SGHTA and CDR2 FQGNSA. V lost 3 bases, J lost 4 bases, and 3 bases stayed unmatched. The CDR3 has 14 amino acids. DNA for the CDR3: TGTGCCAGCAGCTTCCGGGACAGGGGTTACGAGCAGTACTTC. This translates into CASSFRDRGYEQYF.

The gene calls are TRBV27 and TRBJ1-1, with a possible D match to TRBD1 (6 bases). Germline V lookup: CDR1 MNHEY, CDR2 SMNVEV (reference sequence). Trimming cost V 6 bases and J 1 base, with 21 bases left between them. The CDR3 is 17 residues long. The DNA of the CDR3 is TGTGCCAGCAGCCCCTTAAATCGGCAGGGGAAGAACACTGAAGCTTTCTTT. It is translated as CASSPLNRQGKNTEAFF.

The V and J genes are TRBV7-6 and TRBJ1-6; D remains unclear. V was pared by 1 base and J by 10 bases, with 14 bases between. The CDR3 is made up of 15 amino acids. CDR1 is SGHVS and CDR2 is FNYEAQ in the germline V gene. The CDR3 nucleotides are TGTGCCAGCAGCTTAGGTGCCAGCGCTCAGTCACCCCTCCACTTT. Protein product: CASSLGASAQSPLHF.

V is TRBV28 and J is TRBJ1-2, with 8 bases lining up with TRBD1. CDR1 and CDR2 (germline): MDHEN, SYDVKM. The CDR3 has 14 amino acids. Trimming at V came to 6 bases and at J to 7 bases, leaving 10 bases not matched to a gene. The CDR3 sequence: CASSPGQAVGGYTF. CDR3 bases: TGTGCCAGCAGCCCGGGACAGGCGGTAGGTGGCTACACCTTC.

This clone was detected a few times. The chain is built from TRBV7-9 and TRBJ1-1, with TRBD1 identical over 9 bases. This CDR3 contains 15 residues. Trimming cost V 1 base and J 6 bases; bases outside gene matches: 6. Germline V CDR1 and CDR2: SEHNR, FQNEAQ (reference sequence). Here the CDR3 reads CASSLGIQGASEAFF. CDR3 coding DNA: TGTGCCAGCAGCTTAGGGATACAGGGGGCCTCTGAAGCTTTCTTT.

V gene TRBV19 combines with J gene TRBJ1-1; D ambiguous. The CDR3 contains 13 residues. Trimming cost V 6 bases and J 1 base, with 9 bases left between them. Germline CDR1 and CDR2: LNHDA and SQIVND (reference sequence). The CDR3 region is CASSPGGNTEAFF. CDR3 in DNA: TGTGCCAGTAGCCCCGGAGGGAACACTGAAGCTTTCTTT.

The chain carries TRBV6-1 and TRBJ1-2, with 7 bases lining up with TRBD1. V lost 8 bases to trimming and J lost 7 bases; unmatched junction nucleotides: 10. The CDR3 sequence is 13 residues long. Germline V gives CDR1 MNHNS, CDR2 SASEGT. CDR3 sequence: CASGRQGTSGYTF. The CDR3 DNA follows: TGTGCCAGCGGTCGACAGGGCACAAGTGGCTACACCTTC.

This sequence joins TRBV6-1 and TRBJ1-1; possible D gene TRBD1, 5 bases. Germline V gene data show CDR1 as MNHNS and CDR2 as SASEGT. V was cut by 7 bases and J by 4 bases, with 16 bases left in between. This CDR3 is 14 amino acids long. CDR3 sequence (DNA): TGTGCCAGCATTACAACCGGAGGGGTCACTGAAGCTTTCTTT. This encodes CASITTGGVTEAFF.

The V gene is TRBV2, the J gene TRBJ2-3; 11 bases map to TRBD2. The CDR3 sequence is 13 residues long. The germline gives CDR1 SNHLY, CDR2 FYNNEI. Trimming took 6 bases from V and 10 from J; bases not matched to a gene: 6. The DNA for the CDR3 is TGTGCCAGCAGGGCGGGTAGCGGGGGGGCGCAGTATTTT. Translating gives CASRAGSGGAQYF.

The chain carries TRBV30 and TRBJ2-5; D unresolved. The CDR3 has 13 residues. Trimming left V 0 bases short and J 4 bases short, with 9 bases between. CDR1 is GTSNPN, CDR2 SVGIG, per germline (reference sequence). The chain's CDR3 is CAWSVRGAETQYF. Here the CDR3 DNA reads TGTGCCTGGAGTGTACGAGGTGCAGAGACCCAGTACTTC. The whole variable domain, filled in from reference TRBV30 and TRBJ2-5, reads SQTIHQWPATLVQPVGSPLSLECTVEGTSNPNLYWYRQAAGRGLQLLFYSVGIGQISSEVPQNLSASRPQDRQFILSSKKLLLSDSGFYLCAWSVRGAETQYFGPGTRLLVL.

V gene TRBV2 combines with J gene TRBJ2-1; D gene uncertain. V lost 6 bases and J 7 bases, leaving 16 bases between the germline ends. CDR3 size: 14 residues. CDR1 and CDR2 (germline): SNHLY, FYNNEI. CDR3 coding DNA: TGTGCCAGCAGCGATCCTGGCGGCCTAAATGAGCAGTTCTTC. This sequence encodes CASSDPGGLNEQFF.

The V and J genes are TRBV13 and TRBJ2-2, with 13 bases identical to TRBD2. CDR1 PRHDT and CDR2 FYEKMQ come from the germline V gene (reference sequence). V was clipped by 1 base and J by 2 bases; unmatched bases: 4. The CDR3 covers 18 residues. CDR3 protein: CASSLVLAGGLNTGELFF. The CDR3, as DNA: TGTGCCAGCAGCTTAGTACTAGCGGGAGGGCTCAACACCGGGGAGCTGTTTTTT. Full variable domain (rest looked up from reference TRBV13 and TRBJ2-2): AAGVIQSPRHLIKEKRETATLKCYPIPRHDTVYWYQQGPGQDPQFLISFYEKMQSDKGSIPDRFSAQQFSDYHSELNMSSLELGDSALYFCASSLVLAGGLNTGELFFGEGSRLTVL.

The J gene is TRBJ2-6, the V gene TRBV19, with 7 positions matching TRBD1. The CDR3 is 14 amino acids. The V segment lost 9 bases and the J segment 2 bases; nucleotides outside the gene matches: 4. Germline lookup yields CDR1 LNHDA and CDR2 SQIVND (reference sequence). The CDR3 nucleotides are TGTGCCAGCATAGACAGGGCTGGGGCCAACGTCCTGACTTTC. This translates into CASIDRAGANVLTF.